This paragraph covers one T cell receptor beta chain sequence. The target of this receptor is not known. No much larger clone is present one base from it, and per-base qualities are unavailable. This specimen comes from a study of CD8 T cells in ankylosing spondylitis (dated by TCRdb to 2015 to 2018). About the study as a whole: T cell receptor beta repertoires were profiled in healthy donors and ankylosing spondylitis patients so that disease-linked TCR variants could be found. In total, the full study cohort was made up of some 100 healthy donors and about two dozen ankylosing spondylitis patients. Peripheral blood was sampled, and synovial fluid was additionally collected from ankylosing spondylitis patients. What the research found in general, with its limitations: Blood from ankylosing spondylitis patients appeared to be characterized by a TCR beta motif composed of 7 to 9 highly homologous amino acid variants. Some motif variants had previously been reported in the synovial fluid and blood of reactive arthritis patients, which suggests shared mechanisms of disease initiation. The disease-linked clones were reported to be significantly enriched in matched synovial fluid samples from ankylosing spondylitis patients. The disease-linked clones showed a CD8+ phenotype and occurred at relatively low frequencies in peripheral blood.

TCRdb lists the instrument as Illumina HiSeq 2500. Quantitative 5'-RACE with molecular barcodes was used to prepare TCR beta libraries. On the authors' methods: A new computational method based on a probabilistic model of VDJ rearrangement was used to identify disease-linked TCR variants. The public reads were reanalyzed by TCRdb: fastp trimming at Q25, MiXCR alignment, in-frame beta chains only. Every entry covers one CDR3 protein and lists the most common genes and DNA from its rows. TCRdb's processing, not the authors', yielded these V and J calls. The sample records 470,000 or so distinct CDR3 sequences, 20% to 30% of which are singletons. The ten largest clones add up to about 0.9% of the sample. At the junction V is shortened by 1 base and J by 1 base; bases outside the gene matches: 4. Per the germline V gene, SGHTA is the CDR1 and FQGNSA is the CDR2. Taken from cysteine to phenylalanine, the CDR3 has 16 residues. Only CDR3 DNA remains: 48 bases, in frame from the first base.

This chain is built from TRBV7-2 and TRBJ2-3, and 8 bases in between align with TRBD2. The TCR was taken from a male donor with ankylosing spondylitis. Sequenced material: blood, either unsorted or a sorted T cell fraction (not recorded which). DNA sequence: TGTGCCAGCAGCTTAGACGTTAGCGGGGGCACAGATACGCAGTATTTT. Its protein reads: CASSLDVSGGTDTQYF.